This passage covers 21 T cell receptor beta chains from one sample sequenced in a study of shared clonotypes between healthy human individuals. Some clones are missing from TCRdb's copy, which holds only in-frame ones; the method was immunoSEQ multiplex PCR. This table has about 79,000 clones, roughly two thirds appearing once. Sample: memory CD8+ T cells sorted from blood. The subset here: CD45RO+ cells pooled with CCR7-negative TemRA cells. The origin of the receptors is a young man in good health.

This clone has ten or more counts. The CDR3 coding sequence is TGTGCCAGCAGCGCCGGACATGGAGATGGATTTGAGCAGTACTTC. Translation gives CASSAGHGDGFEQYF. V is TRBV9 and J is TRBJ2-7; a possible D gene is TRBD1 (5 bases). Trimming cost V 3 bases and J 7 bases, with 20 bases left between them. This CDR3 has 15 amino acids. Germline loops: CDR1 SGDLS, CDR2 YYNGEE.

This rearrangement joins TRBV7-8 to TRBJ2-5, with TRBD2 matching 10 bases. Germline-derived CDR1 and CDR2 are SGHVS and FQNEAQ. J lost 4 bases, V lost 2 bases, and 7 bases had no gene match. The CDR3 runs to 16 residues. In DNA, the CDR3 is TGTGCCAGCAGCTTACAAGCGGGAGGGCCGGTAGAGACCCAGTACTTC. Its protein product is CASSLQAGGPVETQYF.

The chain recombines TRBV5-6 with TRBJ1-3, with a possible D match to TRBD1 (5 bases). CDR1 is SGHDT, CDR2 YYEEEE, per germline. Between the trimmed V and J ends, which lost 7 bases and 0 bases, there was a span of 17 bases. The CDR3 sequence is 16 residues long. CDR3 sequence: CASGLRDRLSGNTIYF. The CDR3 nucleotides read TGTGCCAGCGGATTAAGGGACCGCCTCTCTGGAAACACCATATATTTT. Looking up the rest from reference TRBV5-6 and TRBJ1-3 gives the full variable domain: DAGVTQSPTHLIKTRGQQVTLRCSPKSGHDTVSWYQQALGQGPQFIFQYYEEEERQRGNFPDRFSGHQFPNYSSELNVNALLLGDSALYLCASGLRDRLSGNTIYFGEGSWLTVV.

V gene TRBV19 combines with J gene TRBJ2-4; D could derive from TRBD1 or TRBD2 (5 bases each). V was clipped by 3 bases and J by 1 base, with 7 bases between them. This CDR3 comprises 14 residues. Germline CDR1 and CDR2: LNHDA and SQIVND (reference sequence). The CDR3 loop is CASSIGTAKNIQYF. The CDR3 DNA is TGTGCCAGTAGTATCGGGACGGCCAAAAACATTCAGTACTTC.

The V gene is TRBV14, the J gene TRBJ2-7; D remains ambiguous. V lost 4 bases and J lost 3, with 16 bases in between. Germline CDR1 is SGHDN and CDR2 is FVKESK. This CDR3 has 15 amino acids. The CDR3 reads CASSPYLGSYYEQYF. The CDR3 nucleotides are TGTGCCAGCAGCCCTTACCTCGGTTCCTACTACGAGCAGTACTTC.

This clone was seen once. This rearrangement joins TRBV11-2 to TRBJ2-2; 8 bases match TRBD1. The CDR3 totals 16 residues. The germline V gene has CDR1 SGHAT and CDR2 FQNNGV. The V segment lost 0 bases and the J segment 7 bases; nucleotides outside the gene matches: 7. CDR3 loop: CASSLDFSGGGGELFF. The CDR3 DNA sequence: TGTGCCAGCAGCTTAGATTTTTCAGGGGGCGGCGGGGAGCTGTTTTTT.

J is TRBJ2-5 and V is TRBV27, with D maybe TRBD1 (6 bases). CDR3 length equals 13 residues. Trimming took 5 bases from V and 6 from J, leaving 13 bases between them. Looked up from germline, CDR1 is MNHEY and CDR2 is SMNVEV (reference sequence). CDR3 region: CASSGSGEKTQYF. The CDR3 nucleotides are TGTGCCAGCAGTGGATCAGGGGAAAAGACCCAGTACTTC.

The chain has TRBV2 and TRBJ2-1; unclear D gene. This CDR3 is built from 15 residues. CDR1 is SNHLY, CDR2 FYNNEI, per germline. The V end was cut by 3 bases, the J end by 3 bases, with 12 bases between. CDR3 DNA sequence: TGTGCCAGCAGTGAGGGTACTGACAACTACAATGAGCAGTTCTTC. It encodes CASSEGTDNYNEQFF.

This chain connects TRBV5-1 to TRBJ2-6; D may be TRBD1 (6 bases). Germline CDR1 is SGHRS and CDR2 is YFSETQ. The CDR3 runs 17 residues. With 6 bases removed from V and 0 bases from J, the gap between germline ends came to 16 bases. The CDR3 is CASTPLPGASGANVLTF. The CDR3 nucleotides read TGCGCCAGCACTCCCCTCCCAGGGGCCTCTGGGGCCAACGTCCTGACTTTC.

V and J are TRBV13 and TRBJ2-1; perhaps TRBD2 as D (6 bases). V lost 6 bases, J lost 3 bases, and 18 bases lay in between. CDR1 is PRHDT, CDR2 FYEKMQ, per germline (reference sequence). CDR3 length: 16 amino acids. This CDR3 is CASRVGGAGVYNEQFF. The CDR3 coding sequence is TGTGCCAGCAGGGTAGGAGGGGCCGGGGTCTACAATGAGCAGTTCTTC.

V is TRBV7-7 and J is TRBJ2-2, with 9 bases aligning to TRBD2. This CDR3 has 18 amino acids. V trimming: 1 base; J trimming: 2 bases; junction bases outside the gene matches: 8. Germline V CDR1 and CDR2: SSHAT, FNYEAQ (reference sequence). The CDR3 DNA is TGTGCCAGCAGCTTAGAACTTAGCGGGAGAGTTAACACCGGGGAGCTGTTTTTT. It codes for CASSLELSGRVNTGELFF.

The chain uses TRBV7-2 and TRBJ2-7, with D possibly matching TRBD2 (7 bases). Germline V gene data show CDR1 as SGHTA and CDR2 as FQGNSA. Trimming stripped 7 bases from V and 0 bases from J, with 19 bases between. This CDR3 comprises 16 residues. The CDR3 spells CASTTMGGTYSYEQYF. As DNA, the CDR3 is TGTGCCAGCACCACCATGGGAGGGACATACTCCTACGAGCAGTACTTC.

In its sample, this clone was seen a few times. The chain has TRBV7-9 and TRBJ2-1; a weak D match, TRBD2 (5 bases). Germline V gene data show CDR1 as SEHNR and CDR2 as FQNEAQ (reference sequence). The CDR3 covers 15 residues. Trimming left V 2 bases short and J 9 bases short, with 17 bases between. The CDR3, as DNA: TGTGCCAGCAGCTTACCTGCTGGGATGAGGGCTGAGCAGTTCTTC. Its translation: CASSLPAGMRAEQFF.

The chain couples TRBV7-9 to TRBJ2-1; D gene ambiguous. Germline-derived CDR1 and CDR2 are SEHNR and FQNEAQ (reference sequence). V gave up 5 bases and J gave up 0 bases, with 11 bases separating them. CDR3 length: 15 amino acids. For the CDR3, the DNA is TGTGCCAGCAGCCAGGAATTCAGCTCCTACAATGAGCAGTTCTTC. The encoded protein is CASSQEFSSYNEQFF.

This chain links TRBV5-1 with TRBJ1-4; D ambiguous. This CDR3 has 17 amino acids. Per the germline V gene, CDR1 is SGHRS and CDR2 is YFSETQ. Between the trimmed V and J ends, which lost 4 bases and 2 bases, there was a span of 18 bases. In nucleotides, the CDR3 is TGCGCCAGCAGCCAAGGGATCCTAAGTTCTACTAATGAAAAACTGTTTTTT. Protein sequence: CASSQGILSSTNEKLFF.

As DNA, the CDR3 is TGCAGCGTTGTTGCACAGGGTACCGGGGAGCTGTTTTTT. Encoded protein: CSVVAQGTGELFF. The chain carries TRBV29-1 and TRBJ2-2; weak D call: TRBD1 (6 bases). With 4 bases removed from V and 5 bases from J, the gap between germline ends came to 11 bases. Germline values: CDR1 SQVTM, CDR2 ANQGSEA. CDR3 length: 13 residues.

The gene calls are TRBV2 and TRBJ2-7, with D possibly matching TRBD1 (6 bases). Germline-derived CDR1 and CDR2 are SNHLY and FYNNEI. CDR3 length: 16 amino acids. Trimming removed 4 bases from V and 5 bases from J, with 21 bases in between. CDR3 coding DNA: TGTGCCAGCAGTGCAAGCCGGGACAAAAACAAACACGAGCAGTACTTC. Amino acid sequence: CASSASRDKNKHEQYF.

The J gene is TRBJ2-1, the V gene TRBV21-1. TRBV21-1 is a pseudogene segment. The CDR3 is 14 amino acids. CDR3: CASSKAGPYNEQFF. CDR3 nucleotides: TGTGCCAGCAGCAAAGCGGGACCCTACAATGAGCAGTTCTTC.

The chain links TRBV25-1 to TRBJ2-1, with 9 positions matching TRBD1. This CDR3 region has 15 residues. The V gene's germline CDR1 is MGHDK and CDR2 SYGVNS. Trimming cost V 9 bases and J 10 bases; bases outside gene matches: 16. CDR3 residues: CASQTGGARVIEQFF. The DNA for the CDR3 is TGTGCCAGTCAAACAGGGGGCGCTCGGGTCATCGAGCAGTTCTTC.

J is TRBJ2-2 and V is TRBV28; D remains unclear. The CDR3 extends over 15 amino acids. Trimming removed 6 bases from V and 3 bases from J, with 14 bases in between. CDR1 MDHEN and CDR2 SYDVKM come from the germline V gene. CDR3 sequence (DNA): TGTGCCAGCAGGAGACTCATAGAGTACACCGGGGAGCTGTTTTTT. The encoded protein is CASRRLIEYTGELFF.

The chain recombines TRBV5-1 with TRBJ2-3; D possibly matches TRBD1 or TRBD2 (5 bases each). Trimming pared 3 bases from V and 2 bases from J, leaving 10 bases between. Germline assignment: CDR1 SGHRS and CDR2 YFSETQ. The CDR3 consists of 14 residues. In nucleotides, the CDR3 is TGCGCCAGCAGCTCCCGGGACGACACAGATACGCAGTATTTT. This encodes CASSSRDDTDTQYF.